The 5 T cell receptor beta chains below come from one sample, sequenced in a study of blood T cell repertoires in COVID-19. Profiling relied on immunoSEQ multiplex PCR, and the TCRdb table lists in-frame clones only, not all of them. The profile shows tens of thousands of clones, approximately 70% of them singletons. Material: peripheral blood. All receptors derive from a man older than 75 with acute or convalescent COVID-19.

The chain links TRBV28 to TRBJ1-1; D gene uncertain. Trimming removed 11 bases from V and 3 bases from J, with 19 bases in between. Germline-derived CDR1 and CDR2 are MDHEN and SYDVKM. CDR3 length: 14 residues. CDR3 DNA: TGTGCCGTATCGGTCTCTCGAGGGTACACTGAAGCTTTCTTT. Its translation is CAVSVSRGYTEAFF.

Remarks on this clone: Germline is not matched at one junction end, which may reflect a read error. The gene calls are TRBV6-5 and TRBJ2-2, with a possible D match to TRBD1 (5 bases). Looked up from germline, CDR1 is MNHEY and CDR2 is SVGAGI. The CDR3 covers 14 residues. CDR3 sequence reads: CACRTLANTGELFF. CDR3 coding DNA: TGTGCCTGCAGGACACTTGCGAACACCGGGGAGCTGTTTTTT.

The V call is TRBV5-4, the J call TRBJ2-3; the match to TRBD2 covers 9 bases. V shed 1 base and J 2 bases; nucleotides not matched to a gene: 5. The germline CDR1 and CDR2 sequences are SGHNT and YYREEE (reference sequence). The CDR3 is 16 residues long. This CDR3 is CASSLRTSVLTDTQYF. CDR3 bases: TGTGCCAGCAGCTTGAGGACTAGCGTCCTCACAGATACGCAGTATTTT.

The V gene is TRBV7-8, the J gene TRBJ1-1; weak D call: TRBD1 (5 bases). This CDR3 comprises 14 residues. Germline CDR1 and CDR2: SGHVS and FQNEAQ. V lost 1 base and J lost 13, with 19 bases in between. In DNA form, the CDR3 reads TGTGCCAGCAGCTTAGATGGGGGGACGACTGAGGGTTTCTTT. As protein: CASSLDGGTTEGFF. The complete variable domain, with remaining parts taken from reference TRBV7-8 and TRBJ1-1, reads GAGVSQSPRYKVAKRGQDVALRCDPISGHVSLFWYQQALGQGPEFLTYFQNEAQLDKSGLPSDRFFAERPEGSVSTLKIQRTQQEDSAVYLCASSLDGGTTEGFFGQGTRLTVV.

The V call is TRBV18, the J call TRBJ2-1, with D perhaps matching TRBD2 (5 bases). The V end was cut by 0 bases, the J end by 2 bases, with 8 bases between. Germline CDR1 is KGHSH and CDR2 is LQKENI. This CDR3 has 15 residues. The CDR3 bases are TGTGCCAGCTCACCACCTGGACTCGCCTACAATGAGCAGTTCTTC. It yields the protein CASSPPGLAYNEQFF.